This TCR beta chain came from a study of shared clonotypes between healthy human individuals. CDR1 SGHRS and CDR2 YFSETQ come from the germline V gene. V dropped 4 bases and J dropped 6 bases, with 22 bases sitting between them. The CDR3 spans 16 residues. As concerns this clone: Its antigen is as yet unknown.

Original analysis: ImmunoSEQ output lacked quality scores and full-length reads, limiting matched filtering. Sequenced by immunoSEQ multiplex PCR; TCRdb stores in-frame clones only, minus some. V and J calls and clone size are as listed in that table; D and trimming were resolved from the DNA. The sample shows some 1 million clones, about three quarters of them seen only once. General study findings and limits: Shared across a few donors were around 5% of the naive CD4 clonotypes. Clonotype sharing levels among donors were expected to vary with sequencing depth. Non-shared clonotypes displayed generation probabilities falling below those of clonotypes present in all four donors.

Sample: memory CD4+ T cells sorted from blood. Subset here: CD45RA-negative fraction. This sequence originates from a man aged 18 to 29 in good health. This chain connects TRBV5-1 to TRBJ1-2, with D perhaps matching TRBD1 (5 bases). The CDR3 DNA reads as TGCGCCAGCAGCCCGGGTGAGAGCGGGACCCAGGATGGCTACACCTTC. Translation: CASSPGESGTQDGYTF.